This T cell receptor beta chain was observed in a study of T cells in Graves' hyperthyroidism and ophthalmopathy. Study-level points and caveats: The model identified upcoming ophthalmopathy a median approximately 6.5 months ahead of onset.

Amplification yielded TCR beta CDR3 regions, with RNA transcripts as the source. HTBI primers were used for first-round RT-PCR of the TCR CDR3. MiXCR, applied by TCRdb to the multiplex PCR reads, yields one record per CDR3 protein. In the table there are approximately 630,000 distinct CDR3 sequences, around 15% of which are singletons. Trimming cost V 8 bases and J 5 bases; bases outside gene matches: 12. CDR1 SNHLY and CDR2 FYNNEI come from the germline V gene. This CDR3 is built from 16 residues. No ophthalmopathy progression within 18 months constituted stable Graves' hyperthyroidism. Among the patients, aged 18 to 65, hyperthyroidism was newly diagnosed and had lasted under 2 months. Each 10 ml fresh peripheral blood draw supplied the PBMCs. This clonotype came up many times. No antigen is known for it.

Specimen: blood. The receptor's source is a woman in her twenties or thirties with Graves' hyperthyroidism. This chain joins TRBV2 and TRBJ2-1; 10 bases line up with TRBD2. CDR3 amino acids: CASLGWTSGKNNEQFF. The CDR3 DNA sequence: TGTGCCAGCCTAGGGTGGACTAGCGGTAAAAACAATGAGCAGTTCTTC.